These 25 T cell receptor beta chains originate from one sample sequenced in a study of blood T cell repertoires in COVID-19. Only in-frame clones appear in the TCRdb table, and some are missing; sequencing was by immunoSEQ multiplex PCR. Of roughly 320,000 clones listed, about 82% are singletons. Source material: peripheral blood. These receptors all come from a human donor in a cohort sampled during active COVID-19.

The chain couples TRBV6-1 to TRBJ1-3; 7 bases line up with TRBD1. V was pared by 5 bases and J by 2 bases, with 6 bases of the junction left unmatched. Per germline, CDR1 MNHNS and CDR2 SASEGT. The CDR3 is 15 residues long. CDR3 coding DNA: TGTGCCAGCAGTCCTCTGACAGGGACTGGAAACACCATATATTTT. Its protein product is CASSPLTGTGNTIYF.

The rearrangement links TRBV5-1 to TRBJ2-1, with 11 bases fitting TRBD2. Per the germline V gene, CDR1 is SGHRS and CDR2 is YFSETQ. CDR3 length equals 16 residues. V gave up 4 bases and J gave up 2 bases; unmatched junction bases: 5. CDR3 amino acids: CASSRNSGGAYNEQFF. The CDR3, as DNA: TGCGCCAGCAGCCGCAATAGCGGGGGGGCCTACAATGAGCAGTTCTTC.

The chain combines TRBV5-8 with TRBJ2-3; 7 bases align to TRBD1. V shed 0 bases, J shed 2 bases, and the junction held 9 bases outside the gene matches. Germline lookup yields CDR1 SGHTS and CDR2 YDEGEE. The CDR3 contains 17 residues. This CDR3 is CASSLEGTAFYTDTQYF. The CDR3 nucleotides read TGTGCCAGCAGCTTGGAAGGGACAGCCTTTTACACAGATACGCAGTATTTT.

The gene calls are TRBV19 and TRBJ2-7; TRBD2 aligns across 14 bases. The germline V gene encodes CDR1 LNHDA and CDR2 SQIVND (reference sequence). The CDR3 totals 15 residues. V lost 5 bases, J lost 3 bases, and 3 bases stayed unmatched. The CDR3 loop reads CASSSGTSGGYEQYF. The CDR3 nucleotides read TGTGCCAGTAGTTCCGGGACTAGCGGGGGCTACGAGCAGTACTTC. Full variable domain (outside the CDR3, taken from reference TRBV19 and TRBJ2-7): DGGITQSPKYLFRKEGQNVTLSCEQNLNHDAMYWYRQDPGQGLRLIYYSQIVNDFQKGDIAEGYSVSREKKESFPLTVTSAQKNPTAFYLCASSSGTSGGYEQYFGPGTRLTVT.

The chain recombines TRBV25-1 with TRBJ1-6; D perhaps matches TRBD1 (5 bases). The germline V gene has CDR1 MGHDK and CDR2 SYGVNS. The CDR3 contains 14 residues. The germline V and J ends were trimmed by 4 bases and 9 bases, with 13 bases remaining between them. Here the CDR3 reads CASSVARQFSPLHF. CDR3 DNA: TGTGCCAGCAGTGTCGCTCGACAGTTTTCACCCCTCCACTTT.

CDR3 in DNA: TGTGCCAGTAGTAAGCAGGGGGCCGCGAACACTGAAGCTTTCTTT. It encodes CASSKQGAANTEAFF. V gene TRBV19 combines with J gene TRBJ1-1, with 8 positions matching TRBD1. From germline, CDR1 is LNHDA and CDR2 SQIVND (reference sequence). The J segment lost 1 base and the V segment lost 4 bases, leaving 5 bases of the junction unmatched. The CDR3 is 15 amino acids.

CDR3 in DNA: TGTGCCAGCAGTGACGGCCGGGACTCCTCAAACTCCTACAATGAGCAGTTCTTC. This sequence encodes CASSDGRDSSNSYNEQFF. The rearrangement uses TRBV25-1 and TRBJ2-1; TRBD2 is a possible D gene (6 bases). V was cut by 3 bases and J by 0 bases, with 18 bases left in between. This CDR3 is built from 18 residues. The V gene's germline CDR1 is MGHDK and CDR2 SYGVNS.

V usage is TRBV6-1 and J usage is TRBJ2-1; 9 nucleotides line up with TRBD2. CDR1 is MNHNS, CDR2 SASEGT, per germline. The CDR3 loop spans 16 amino acids. The V segment lost 2 bases and the J segment 8 bases; nucleotides outside the gene matches: 10. The CDR3 DNA is TGTGCCAGCAGTGAATGGCAGCGGGGGGCTCTCGATGAGCAGTTCTTC. Amino acids: CASSEWQRGALDEQFF.

This chain connects TRBV7-2 to TRBJ2-2; tentative D call: TRBD2 (5 bases). Trimming cost V 0 bases and J 5 bases, with 7 bases left between them. CDR1 and CDR2 from the germline V gene are SGHTA and FQGNSA. This CDR3 region has 14 residues. CDR3 nucleotide sequence: TGTGCCAGCAGCTTAGCGGGCGGGACCGGGGAGCTGTTTTTT. This translates into CASSLAGGTGELFF. Complete variable domain (other parts from reference TRBV7-2 and TRBJ2-2): GAGVSQSPSNKVTEKGKDVELRCDPISGHTALYWYRQSLGQGLEFLIYFQGNSAPDKSGLPSDRFSAERTGGSVSTLTIQRTQQEDSAVYLCASSLAGGTGELFFGEGSRLTVL.

In its sample, this clone was seen once. The V gene is TRBV5-1, the J gene TRBJ1-2; 9 positions match TRBD1. Germline V gene lookup returns CDR1 SGHRS and CDR2 YFSETQ. CDR3 length: 13 residues. The V segment lost 4 bases and the J segment 4 bases; nucleotides outside the gene matches: 2. CDR3 bases: TGCGCCAGCAGCGGACAGGGGCGCTATGGCTACACCTTC. The encoded protein is CASSGQGRYGYTF.

V and J are TRBV6-5 and TRBJ2-3, with a weak D call TRBD1 (5 bases). Trimming shortened V by 6 bases and J by 5 bases, and 18 bases separated the two germline ends. Germline CDR1 is MNHEY and CDR2 is SVGAGI. This CDR3 is built from 15 residues. The CDR3 nucleotides are TGTGCCAGCAGCCTACAGACAGCAACACGAGATACGCAGTATTTT. It translates to CASSLQTATRDTQYF.

This clone was picked up a small number of times. V gene TRBV6-4 combines with J gene TRBJ2-3; 13 nucleotides line up with TRBD2. V shed 5 bases and J 6 bases; nucleotides not matched to a gene: 5. Germline loops: CDR1 MRHNA, CDR2 SNTAGT. This CDR3 region has 15 residues. The CDR3 nucleotides are TGTGCCAGCAGTCCCACTAGCGGGGGGGCGGATACGCAGTATTTT. This encodes CASSPTSGGADTQYF.

The chain is built from TRBV5-1 and TRBJ2-2, with D possibly TRBD2 on 5 matching bases. This CDR3 has 14 residues. The V end was cut by 5 bases, the J end by 1 base, with 9 bases between. Looked up from germline, CDR1 is SGHRS and CDR2 is YFSETQ. The CDR3 sequence is CASRLAGNTGELFF. CDR3 DNA sequence: TGCGCCAGCAGGCTAGCCGGGAACACCGGGGAGCTGTTTTTT.

V usage is TRBV7-9 and J usage is TRBJ1-2; 9 nucleotides align to TRBD1. The CDR3 totals 15 residues. The trim removed 1 base at V and 8 bases at J, leaving 8 bases unmatched. Germline V CDR1 and CDR2: SEHNR, FQNEAQ (reference sequence). The CDR3 bases are TGTGCCAGCAGCTTAGGTGGACAGGGGCTAAGAGGCTACACCTTC. This gives the protein CASSLGGQGLRGYTF.

This clone came up a few times. The chain's CDR3 is CASSPQRARTEAFF. In nucleotides, the CDR3 is TGTGCCAGCAGCCCACAGAGGGCGAGGACTGAAGCTTTCTTT. This chain joins TRBV25-1 and TRBJ1-1; D is ambiguous. V was clipped by 6 bases and J by 5 bases, with 16 bases between them. This CDR3 is built from 14 residues. Germline loops: CDR1 MGHDK, CDR2 SYGVNS.

The gene calls are TRBV6-5 and TRBJ1-5, with D hard to call. Deletions cut 7 bases from V and 1 base from J, with 14 bases between. This CDR3 spans 15 amino acids. Germline-derived CDR1 and CDR2 are MNHEY and SVGAGI. The CDR3 reads CASTPTGVSNQPQHF. CDR3 coding DNA: TGTGCCAGCACCCCCACGGGTGTCAGCAATCAGCCCCAGCATTTT.

V and J are TRBV9 and TRBJ1-2; D is unclear. Germline V gene data show CDR1 as SGDLS and CDR2 as YYNGEE. The V gene lost 0 bases and the J gene lost 8 bases, with 20 bases spanning the gap. CDR3 length: 16 residues. The CDR3 DNA reads as TGTGCCAGCAGCGTAGCGGGTGGAGGCGGTTGGTCGGGCTACACCTTC. This sequence encodes CASSVAGGGGWSGYTF.

This chain joins TRBV30 and TRBJ1-5; no definite D call. CDR1 and CDR2 (germline): GTSNPN, SVGIG (reference sequence). V dropped 3 bases and J dropped 3 bases, with 9 bases sitting between them. This CDR3 contains 13 residues. The CDR3 sequence: CAWRSQNNQPQHF. CDR3 sequence (DNA): TGTGCCTGGAGGTCACAGAACAATCAGCCCCAGCATTTT.

The V and J genes are TRBV5-6 and TRBJ2-7; D not certain. The CDR3 runs to 14 residues. Germline-derived CDR1 and CDR2 are SGHDT and YYEEEE. Trimming removed 4 bases from V and 0 bases from J, with 11 bases in between. CDR3 protein: CASSHGFGSYEQYF. CDR3 bases: TGTGCCAGCAGCCACGGGTTTGGCTCCTACGAGCAGTACTTC.

This clone came up once. CDR3 in amino acids: CASSFQVLRNEQFF. CDR3 DNA: TGTGCCAGCAGCTTTCAGGTGTTGCGCAATGAGCAGTTCTTC. The gene calls are TRBV5-8 and TRBJ2-1, with D hard to call. The CDR3 runs to 14 residues. CDR1 is SGHTS and CDR2 is YDEGEE in the germline V gene. V shed 2 bases and J shed 6 bases, with 12 bases lying between them.

The chain recombines TRBV18 with TRBJ1-1; 8 bases fit TRBD1. The germline CDR1 and CDR2 sequences are KGHSH and LQKENI. With V trimmed by 4 bases and J by 5 bases, 6 bases remained unmatched. This CDR3 is 14 amino acids long. The CDR3 nucleotides are TGTGCCAGCTCACTTCTACAGGGGGATACTGAAGCTTTCTTT. Translating gives CASSLLQGDTEAFF.

The gene calls are TRBV9 and TRBJ1-5; 10 nucleotides match TRBD1. Germline V gene sequence: CDR1 SGDLS, CDR2 YYNGEE. CDR3 size: 14 residues. Losses at the gene ends were 2 bases for V and 7 bases for J; bases not matched to a gene: 3. The chain's CDR3 is CASSVGQGWQPQHF. The CDR3 nucleotides read TGTGCCAGCAGCGTGGGACAGGGGTGGCAGCCCCAGCATTTT.

This chain links TRBV5-1 with TRBJ1-2, with D uncertain. Germline CDR1 SGHRS, CDR2 YFSETQ. V lost 0 bases and J 7 bases, leaving 13 bases between the germline ends. The CDR3 totals 14 residues. In DNA, the CDR3 is TGCGCCAGCAGCTTGGGATCCTCAACGGGTGGCTACACCTTC. As protein: CASSLGSSTGGYTF.

This clone was seen once. This chain connects TRBV7-9 to TRBJ2-3; possibly TRBD2 for D (6 bases). V lost 3 bases and J 3 bases, leaving 13 bases between the germline ends. CDR1 is SEHNR, CDR2 FQNEAQ, per germline (reference sequence). The CDR3 sequence is 15 residues long. The DNA of the CDR3 is TGTGCCAGCAGCTTGACTAGAACCACGACAGATACGCAGTATTTT. Its protein product is CASSLTRTTTDTQYF.

The V call is TRBV30, the J call TRBJ1-1, with D possibly being TRBD1 (6 bases). In germline, CDR1 is GTSNPN, CDR2 SVGIG (reference sequence). Between the trimmed V and J ends, which lost 4 bases and 1 base, there was a span of 19 bases. The CDR3 loop spans 16 amino acids. CDR3 sequence (DNA): TGTGCCTGGATTATGACAGGCGCTAGGGCGAACACTGAAGCTTTCTTT. Protein product: CAWIMTGARANTEAFF.